The T cell receptor beta chain under discussion was sequenced for a study of blood T cell repertoires in COVID-19. As for the study in general: From the United States, Italy and Spain came samples of acute and convalescent COVID-19. PBMCs, B-cell-depleted T cells, or T cells were the source of the cDNA or gDNA that made up the material.

The germline V gene has CDR1 SGHRS and CDR2 YFSETQ. The length of the CDR3 is 17 residues. J gave up 0 bases and V 4 bases, and 10 bases lay outside the gene matches. As processed by the authors: Scientists estimated how many nucleated cells there were by amplifying reference gene primers. Sequencing was performed with immunoSEQ multiplex PCR; in TCRdb, only in-frame clones are kept and a portion is missing. For V, J and clone size, that table is used; D and trimming come from the DNA. Of roughly 140,000 clones detected, approximately 90% appear once; the ten largest clones hold around 10%. The sequence came from an elderly woman with acute or convalescent COVID-19. The specimen was peripheral blood. The V and J genes are TRBV5-1 and TRBJ2-7; TRBD2 agrees at 10 bases. This CDR3 reads CASSRGSTSGASYEQYF. The CDR3 DNA sequence: TGCGCCAGCAGCCGGGGGTCAACTAGCGGGGCCTCCTACGAGCAGTACTTC.